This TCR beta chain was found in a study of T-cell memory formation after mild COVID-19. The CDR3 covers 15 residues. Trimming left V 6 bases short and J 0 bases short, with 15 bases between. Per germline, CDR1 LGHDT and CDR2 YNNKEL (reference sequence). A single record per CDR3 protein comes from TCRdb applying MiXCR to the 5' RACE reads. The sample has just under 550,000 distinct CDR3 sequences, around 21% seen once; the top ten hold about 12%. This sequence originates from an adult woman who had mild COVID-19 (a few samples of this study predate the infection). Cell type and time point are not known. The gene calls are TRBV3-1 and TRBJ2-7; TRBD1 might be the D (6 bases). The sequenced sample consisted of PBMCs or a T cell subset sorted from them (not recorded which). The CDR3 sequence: CASSPQDSSSYEQYF. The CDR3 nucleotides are TGTGCCAGCAGTCCTCAGGACAGTTCCTCCTACGAGCAGTACTTC.